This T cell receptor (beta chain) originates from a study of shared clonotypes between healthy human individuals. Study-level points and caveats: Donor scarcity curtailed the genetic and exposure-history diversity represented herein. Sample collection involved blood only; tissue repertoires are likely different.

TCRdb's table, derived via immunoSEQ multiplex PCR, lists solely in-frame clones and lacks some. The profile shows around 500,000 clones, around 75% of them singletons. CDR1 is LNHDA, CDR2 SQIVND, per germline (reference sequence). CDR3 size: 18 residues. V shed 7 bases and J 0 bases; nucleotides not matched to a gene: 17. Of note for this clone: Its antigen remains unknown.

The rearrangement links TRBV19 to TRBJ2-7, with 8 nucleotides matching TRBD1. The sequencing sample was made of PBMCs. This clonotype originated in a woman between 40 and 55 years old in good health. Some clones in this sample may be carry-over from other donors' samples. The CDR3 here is CASTEQYLTGVGSYEQYF. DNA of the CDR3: TGTGCCAGTACCGAACAATACTTGACAGGGGTCGGCTCCTACGAGCAGTACTTC.